The entry below describes one TCR beta chain. The antigen is undetermined. Its ends do not fully match the called genes, so a read error is possible. This specimen belongs to a study of blood T cells in healthy people across ages. Germline V lookup: CDR1 DFQATT, CDR2 SNEGSKA (reference sequence). The CDR3 is 15 residues long. Primers used in a second PCR of roughly 6 to 11 cycles were a sample-barcoded 5' primer and a J-beta primer mix. TCRdb re-called the 5' RACE reads through MiXCR, storing one row per CDR3 protein. The sample holds approximately 1,000,000 distinct CDR3 sequences, around 45% seen once. Overall study results and limits: Long-lived donors exceeded aged donors in naive CD4+ cells and diversity.

The people who gave samples were healthy Caucasians from Russia, aged about 6 to 95. This chain connects TRBV20-1 to TRBJ2-5; D is tentatively TRBD1 or TRBD2 (6 bases each). This clonotype originated in a woman aged 55-69 years in good health. The sequenced material came from blood. CDR3 region: CSAGDPRGLGETQYF. The DNA for the CDR3 is TGCAGTGCTGGAGACCCTCGGGGGCTGGGGGAGACCCAGTACTTC.